Listed below are T cell receptor beta chains from one sample, sequenced in a study of molecular identifiers for immune sequencing clone quantification. MiXCR was run by TCRdb on the PCR reads, yielding one entry per CDR3 protein. The sample comprises tens of thousands of distinct CDR3 sequences, over 15% of which are singletons, and around 0.8% rests with the top ten. Material for sequencing was naive CD8+ T cells from blood, with Jurkat cell RNA spiked in. These receptors were taken from a human donor in good health. Some libraries in this study had Jurkat cell RNA spiked in. The CDR3 runs from the conserved cysteine through the conserved F or W. Fields, in order: V gene, clone size, J gene, D gene, CDR3 DNA, CDR3 protein. A D gene is named only where the DNA matches it firmly. Not every row has a clone size; where given, it reads once, few, many or a size class.

V: TRBV4-1; size: many; J: TRBJ2-1; D: -; DNA: TGCGCCAGCAGCCAAGTTCCCAGGGGAAATGAGCAGTTCTTC; CDR3: CASSQVPRGNEQFF
V: TRBV11-2; size: -; J: TRBJ2-7; D: TRBD2; DNA: TGTGCCAGCAGCTTTTCTTCAGCGGGGGATTTTTACGAGCAGTACTTC; CDR3: CASSFSSAGDFYEQYF
V: TRBV29-1; size: -; J: TRBJ1-2; D: -; DNA: TGCAGCGTTGAAGGCGAATTGAGCGCTAACTATGGCTACACCTTC; CDR3: CSVEGELSANYGYTF
V: TRBV6-1; size: many; J: TRBJ2-1; D: TRBD2; DNA: TGTGCCAGCGGAGGACTAGCGGTGGTCTACAATGAGCAGTTCTTC; CDR3: CASGGLAVVYNEQFF
V: TRBV13; size: many; J: TRBJ2-7; D: TRBD2; DNA: TGTGCCAGCAGCTTAGGCAGGAATGGCGGGAGGGCCCGGGCCGAGCAGTACTTC; CDR3: CASSLGRNGGRARAEQYF
V: TRBV14; size: many; J: TRBJ2-7; D: -; DNA: TGTGCCAGCGGCGAGACCTCCTACGAGCAGTACTTC; CDR3: CASGETSYEQYF
V: TRBV6-5; size: -; J: TRBJ1-6; D: -; DNA: TGTGCCAGCAGTGACGAAGGATCTTCACCCCTCCACTTT; CDR3: CASSDEGSSPLHF
V: TRBV18; size: many; J: TRBJ2-2; D: -; DNA: TGTGCCAGCTCACCATTGGAAGGAGCGAACACCGGGGAGCTGTTTTTT; CDR3: CASSPLEGANTGELFF
V: TRBV9; size: many; J: TRBJ2-5; D: TRBD2; DNA: TGTGCCAGCAGCGCATCGGGACTAGCAATGGCCGAGACCCAGTACTTC; CDR3: CASSASGLAMAETQYF
V: TRBV19; size: -; J: TRBJ2-3; D: -; DNA: TGTGCCAGTAGTATTATGCTGGCGGCGAATACGCGGTATTTT; CDR3: CASSIMLAANTRYF
V: TRBV12-3/TRBV12-4; size: many; J: TRBJ1-4; D: -; DNA: TGTGCCAGCAGTCCGCTCGACGATACAACTAATGAAAAACTGTTTTTT; CDR3: CASSPLDDTTNEKLFF
V: TRBV7-2; size: -; J: TRBJ2-7; D: TRBD1; DNA: TGTGCCAGCAGCTTAGCGTCAGGGGGTGTGTACGAGCAGTACTTC; CDR3: CASSLASGGVYEQYF
V: TRBV24-1; size: many; J: TRBJ2-3; D: -; DNA: TGTGCCACCAGTCCCAGCGCGAGCACAGATACGCAGTATTTT; CDR3: CATSPSASTDTQYF
V: TRBV13; size: many; J: TRBJ2-3; D: -; DNA: TGTGCCAGCAGCACGTGGGGGACATCCACAGATACGCAGTATTTT; CDR3: CASSTWGTSTDTQYF
V: TRBV11-3; size: many; J: TRBJ2-1; D: -; DNA: TGTGCCAGCAGCTTAGAAACGGGAAGCTCCTACAATGAGCAGTTCTTC; CDR3: CASSLETGSSYNEQFF
V: TRBV4-1; size: many; J: TRBJ1-1; D: -; DNA: TGCGCCAGCAGCCAAGTGGGATCTGGGGTAACTGAAGCTTTCTTT; CDR3: CASSQVGSGVTEAFF
V: TRBV7-2; size: many; J: TRBJ2-7; D: TRBD2; DNA: TGTGCCAGCAGCTGGACTAGCTCCTACGAGCAGTACTTC; CDR3: CASSWTSSYEQYF
V: TRBV4-1; size: -; J: TRBJ2-4; D: -; DNA: TGCGCCAGCAGCCGTTTGGTAGTAAGCCAAAACATTCAGTACTTC; CDR3: CASSRLVVSQNIQYF
V: TRBV12-3/TRBV12-4; size: many; J: TRBJ2-3; D: TRBD2; DNA: TGTGCCAGCAGTCTTCACGGGGGGACGCAGTATTTT; CDR3: CASSLHGGTQYF
V: TRBV27; size: many; J: TRBJ2-7; D: TRBD1; DNA: TGTGCCAGCAGTTGGGGGACAGGTTCCGAGCAGTACTTC; CDR3: CASSWGTGSEQYF
V: TRBV6-2/TRBV6-3; size: many; J: TRBJ2-4; D: -; DNA: TGTGCCAGCAGTTATTTCGTGGGAGCGAAAAACATTCAGTACTTC; CDR3: CASSYFVGAKNIQYF
V: TRBV7-9; size: many; J: TRBJ2-7; D: TRBD1; DNA: TGTGCCAGCTCCGAATCGGACAGGGGAGCCCACGAGCAGTACTTC; CDR3: CASSESDRGAHEQYF
V: TRBV7-9; size: many; J: TRBJ2-3; D: TRBD2; DNA: TGTGCCAGCAGCCAGTACGAGCGGGAGGGAGATACGCAGTATTTT; CDR3: CASSQYEREGDTQYF
V: TRBV4-1; size: many; J: TRBJ1-5; D: -; DNA: TGCGCCAGCAGCCAAAGTGCAGGCGGAGGGCAGCCCCAGCATTTT; CDR3: CASSQSAGGGQPQHF
V: TRBV11-2; size: many; J: TRBJ2-2; D: -; DNA: TGTGCCAGCAGCTTAGATGAGTGGGCCGGGGAGCTGTTTTTT; CDR3: CASSLDEWAGELFF
V: TRBV2; size: -; J: TRBJ2-7; D: -; DNA: TGTGCCAGCAGTGAATATACGGGTATGGAGCAGTACTTC; CDR3: CASSEYTGMEQYF
V: TRBV15; size: -; J: TRBJ1-5; D: -; DNA: TGTGCCACCAGCGAAGACCGTTTCAATCAGCCCCAGCATTTT; CDR3: CATSEDRFNQPQHF
V: TRBV20-1; size: few; J: TRBJ2-7; D: TRBD1; DNA: TGCAGTGCTAGAGATCTCGAGGGGGCTAACGAGCAGTACTTC; CDR3: CSARDLEGANEQYF
V: TRBV27; size: many; J: TRBJ1-1; D: -; DNA: TGTGCCAGCAGTTTACAGCCGAACACTGAAGCTTTCTTT; CDR3: CASSLQPNTEAFF
V: TRBV19; size: many; J: TRBJ2-7; D: TRBD2; DNA: TGTGCCAGTAGTGAAACTAGCGGGACAACCGAGCAGTACTTC; CDR3: CASSETSGTTEQYF
V: TRBV4-3; size: many; J: TRBJ1-1; D: -; DNA: TGCGCCAGCAGCCAAGATAGCGGTTACACTGAAGCTTTCTTT; CDR3: CASSQDSGYTEAFF
V: TRBV28; size: -; J: TRBJ2-2; D: -; DNA: TGTGCCAGCAGCGAATTGTTTGGCGGGGAGCTGTTTTTT; CDR3: CASSELFGGELFF
V: TRBV19; size: many; J: TRBJ2-7; D: TRBD2; DNA: TGTGCCAGTAGTATAATCTTTGGAGGCGGGGGGTACTCCTACGAGCAGTACTTC; CDR3: CASSIIFGGGGYSYEQYF
V: TRBV6-5; size: many; J: TRBJ2-5; D: TRBD1; DNA: TGTGCCAGCAGTTACGGGGGGACAGGGGTAGAGACCCAGTACTTC; CDR3: CASSYGGTGVETQYF
V: TRBV7-2; size: many; J: TRBJ2-5; D: TRBD2; DNA: TGTGCCAGCAGCTTAGAGTCGCCTAGCGGGGGGGGGTACCAAGAGACCCAGTACTTC; CDR3: CASSLESPSGGGYQETQYF
V: TRBV4-3; size: many; J: TRBJ2-7; D: TRBD1; DNA: TGCGCCAGCAGCCAAGAAGGGGGCTTCGACGAGCAGTACTTC; CDR3: CASSQEGGFDEQYF
V: TRBV5-4; size: -; J: TRBJ2-3; D: TRBD2; DNA: TGTGCCAGCAGCCCTAGCGGACTGCTCGATACGCAGTATTTT; CDR3: CASSPSGLLDTQYF
V: TRBV28; size: many; J: TRBJ2-7; D: TRBD2; DNA: TGTGCCAGCAGTACCCCGGGACTAGCGGGGTCCTACGAGCAGTACTTC; CDR3: CASSTPGLAGSYEQYF
V: TRBV7-9; size: many; J: TRBJ1-1; D: -; DNA: TGTGCCAGCAGCCGCCCGGGACCGCCGAACACTGAAGCTTTCTTT; CDR3: CASSRPGPPNTEAFF
V: TRBV7-2; size: -; J: TRBJ2-7; D: -; DNA: TGTGCCAGCAGCAACCGTCCCTCAGGGCTCGACGAGCAGTACTTC; CDR3: CASSNRPSGLDEQYF
V: TRBV3-1; size: many; J: TRBJ2-7; D: TRBD1; DNA: TGTGCCAGCAGCCACGGGACAGCACACTACGAGCAGTACTTC; CDR3: CASSHGTAHYEQYF
V: TRBV7-9; size: many; J: TRBJ1-5; D: TRBD1; DNA: TGTGCCAGCAATATCCTGGACAGGGGATGGGATCAGCCCCAGCATTTT; CDR3: CASNILDRGWDQPQHF